This T cell receptor (beta chain) was sequenced during a study of CD8+ T cells in alopecia areata. Study conclusions and caveats: Affected scalp, especially in alopecia totalis/universalis, had a higher clonality than normal scalp did. TCR sharing was clearer in mice than between patients, perhaps partly owing to patient HLA diversity.

This clone was found a few times. Its antigen is not known. V lost 2 bases and J 6 bases, leaving 14 bases between the germline ends. CDR3 size: 15 residues. Germline CDR1 reads SEHNR; CDR2 reads FQNEAQ (reference sequence). Treatment of the sample: oral pan-JAK inhibitor, 5-10 mg twice daily. Obtained from alopecia areata patients were lesional scalp punch biopsies along with peripheral blood. The sorting of PBMCs gave CD4+ and CD8+ T cells. Sequencing relied on a cDNA template that was reverse transcribed from extracted RNA. The repertoire was sequenced with immunoSEQ multiplex PCR; TCRdb's copy has only in-frame clones and lacks some. The table lists around 110,000 clones, about three fifths of them singletons.

This TCR came from a human donor with alopecia areata. Sequencing used CD8+ T cells sorted from blood, obtained at week 24, from a patient treated with tofacitinib. The chain employs TRBV7-9 and TRBJ2-1; weak D call: TRBD1 (7 bases). The CDR3 DNA reads TGTGCCAGCAGCTTACCCAGGGGGGTTAGCAATGAGCAGTTCTTC. Encoded protein: CASSLPRGVSNEQFF.